This T cell receptor (beta chain) was captured in a study of beta chain features in type 1 diabetes. Overall study results and limits: TCRB CDR3s were moderately but significantly shorter in Type 1 diabetes patients in all four CD4+ subsets.

A few counts support this clone. Its antigen remains unidentified. Expressed TCRB transcripts were sequenced because the isolated RNA had all been reverse transcribed beforehand. The table came from immunoSEQ multiplex PCR; TCRdb's copy has only in-frame clones and leaves some out. The data contain about 250,000 clones, about a tenth of them singletons. Trimming stripped 5 bases from V and 8 bases from J, with 9 bases between. The CDR3 extends over 11 amino acids. Germline values: CDR1 LNHDA, CDR2 SQIVND (reference sequence). The receptor comes from a man aged 25 to 40 with type 1 diabetes. The chain recombines TRBV19 with TRBJ2-5; D unresolved. The specimen sequenced was naive CD4+ T cells from blood. The CDR3 here is CASSVGSTQYF. CDR3 coding DNA: TGTGCCAGTAGTGTCGGGTCCACCCAGTACTTC.